This T cell receptor beta chain was recovered during a study of blood T cell repertoires in COVID-19. Study overall: Material from acute and convalescent COVID-19 was sourced from the United States, Italy and Spain. T cells, B-cell-depleted T cells, or PBMCs provided the cDNA or gDNA that served as material.

Original processing notes: Amplifying reference gene primers gave estimates of nucleated cell counts. Generated by immunoSEQ multiplex PCR, the TCRdb table keeps only in-frame clones and is missing some. V and J calls and clone size are as listed in that table; D and trimming were resolved from the DNA. The sample carries 250,000 to 300,000 clones, approximately 86% recorded once. Sequenced material: peripheral blood. This clonotype originated in a woman aged 45-60 years who had recovered from COVID-19.

CDR3 protein: CASRKPGLGYEQYF. The CDR3 region has the DNA TGTGCCAGCAGGAAACCGGGACTAGGCTACGAGCAGTACTTC. The chain recombines TRBV5-8 with TRBJ2-7; 8 bases are shared with TRBD2. V lost 5 bases, J lost 3 bases, and 7 bases stayed unmatched. Germline V lookup: CDR1 SGHTS, CDR2 YDEGEE. This CDR3 has 14 amino acids.